The source of this T cell receptor (beta chain) is a study of beta chain features in type 1 diabetes. For the study at large: Cell yields, gender and age were comparable in patients and healthy donors. All samples yielded some 100,000,000 examined sorted cells.

On this clone: No antigen is known for it.

CDR1 is SNHLY, CDR2 FYNNEI, per germline. Trimming cost V 4 bases and J 3 bases, with 12 bases left between them. The CDR3 has 14 amino acids. cDNA synthesis used the whole RNA isolate, giving expressed TCRB sequences. TCRdb's copy holds only in-frame clones and misses some; the assay was immunoSEQ multiplex PCR. Among about 190,000 clones listed, almost 8% were seen once. Whole-study results and caveats: Any PCR bias toward short templates would affect both groups alike. Healthy donors had naive, central memory and Treg TCRB repertoires that appeared less similar than those seen among patients. Across all four CD4+ subsets, people with type 1 diabetes showed modestly shorter TCRB CDR3s.

The specimen sequenced was central memory CD4+ T cells from blood. This TCR was sampled from a man in his late teens or twenties with type 1 diabetes. V gene TRBV2 combines with J gene TRBJ1-1; tentatively, D is TRBD1 (6 bases). The CDR3 bases are TGTGCCAGCAGTGGTGACAGGAGCTACACTGAAGCTTTCTTT. The encoded protein is CASSGDRSYTEAFF.